Below, one TCR beta chain is given with its context. The entry originates in a study of blood T cell repertoires in COVID-19. Study context: Italy, Spain and the United States were the sources of the convalescent and acute COVID-19 samples. Nucleic acid was either cDNA or gDNA, and it came from T cells, B-cell-depleted T cells, or PBMCs.

Only in-frame clones appear in the TCRdb table, and some are missing; sequencing was by immunoSEQ multiplex PCR. The sample yields about 370,000 clones, 70% to 90% seen once. The CDR3 sequence is 13 residues long. V dropped 8 bases and J dropped 4 bases, with 14 bases sitting between them. Germline V CDR1 and CDR2: MNHEY, SMNVEV (reference sequence). Sequenced input: peripheral blood. The V gene is TRBV27, the J gene TRBJ1-1, with D possibly matching TRBD1 (5 bases). The sequence derives from a woman in her twenties or thirties with COVID-19, enrolled during active disease. The CDR3 region is CASHVSGATEAFF. The CDR3 region has the DNA TGTGCCAGCCATGTTTCTGGGGCCACTGAAGCTTTCTTT.